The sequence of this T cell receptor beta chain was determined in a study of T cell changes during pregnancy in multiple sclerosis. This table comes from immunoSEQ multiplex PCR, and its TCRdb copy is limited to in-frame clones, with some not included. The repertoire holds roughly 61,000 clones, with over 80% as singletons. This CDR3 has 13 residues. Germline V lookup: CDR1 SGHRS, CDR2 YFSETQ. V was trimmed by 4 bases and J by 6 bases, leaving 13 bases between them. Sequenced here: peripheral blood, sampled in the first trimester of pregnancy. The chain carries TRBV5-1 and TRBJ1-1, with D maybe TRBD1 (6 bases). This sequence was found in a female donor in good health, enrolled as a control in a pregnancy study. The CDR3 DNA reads TGCGCCAGCAGCCAGCAACAGGGACCTGAAGCTTTCTTT. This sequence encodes CASSQQQGPEAFF.